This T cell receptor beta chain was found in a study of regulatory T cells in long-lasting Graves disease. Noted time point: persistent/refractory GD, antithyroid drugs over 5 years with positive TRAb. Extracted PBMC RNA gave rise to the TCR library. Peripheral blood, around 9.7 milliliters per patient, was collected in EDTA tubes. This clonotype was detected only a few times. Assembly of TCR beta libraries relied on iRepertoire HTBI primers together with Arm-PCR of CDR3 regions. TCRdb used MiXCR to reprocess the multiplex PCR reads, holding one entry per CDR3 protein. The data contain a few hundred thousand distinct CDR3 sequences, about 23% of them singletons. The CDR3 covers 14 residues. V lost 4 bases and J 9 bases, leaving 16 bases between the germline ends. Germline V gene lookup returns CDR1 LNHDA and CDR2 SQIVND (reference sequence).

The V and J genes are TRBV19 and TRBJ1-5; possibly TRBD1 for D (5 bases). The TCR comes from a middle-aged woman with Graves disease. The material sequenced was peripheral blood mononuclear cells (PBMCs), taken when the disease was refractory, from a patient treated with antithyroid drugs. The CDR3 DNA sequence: TGTGCCAGTAGTAGCGGGGCAGGGACCCTGCCCCAGCATTTT. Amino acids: CASSSGAGTLPQHF. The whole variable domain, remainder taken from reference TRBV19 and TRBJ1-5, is DGGITQSPKYLFRKEGQNVTLSCEQNLNHDAMYWYRQDPGQGLRLIYYSQIVNDFQKGDIAEGYSVSREKKESFPLTVTSAQKNPTAFYLCASSSGAGTLPQHFGDGTRLSIL.